This TCR beta chain was sequenced for a study of shared clonotypes between healthy human individuals. Between the trimmed V and J ends, which lost 6 bases and 4 bases, there was a span of 23 bases. The CDR3 is 16 residues long. The V gene's germline CDR1 is SGHNT and CDR2 YYREEE (reference sequence). Clones were read by immunoSEQ multiplex PCR, and TCRdb kept only the in-frame ones, dropping some. The table includes about 380,000 clones, about 96% detected once. This TCR derives from a man aged 30 to 45 in good health. Sequencing used memory CD8+ T cells sorted from blood. As for subset: CD45RO+ cells pooled with CCR7-negative TemRA cells. This chain connects TRBV5-4 to TRBJ2-7; D may match TRBD1 or TRBD2 (5 bases each). This CDR3 is CASTNGGDRPKYEQYF. As DNA, the CDR3 is TGTGCCAGCACCAATGGTGGGGACCGACCGAAATACGAGCAGTACTTC. The full variable domain, with the rest looked up from reference TRBV5-4 and TRBJ2-7, is ETGVTQSPTHLIKTRGQQVTLRCSSQSGHNTVSWYQQALGQGPQFIFQYYREEENGRGNFPPRFSGLQFPNYSSELNVNALELDDSALYLCASTNGGDRPKYEQYFGPGTRLTVT.